The 19 T cell receptor beta chains below were found in one sample sequenced in a study of T cell changes during pregnancy in multiple sclerosis. Sequenced by immunoSEQ multiplex PCR; TCRdb stores in-frame clones only, minus some. Of under 35,000 clones in the sample, roughly nine tenths were seen once. The source material was CD4+ T cells from peripheral blood mononuclear cells, sampled in the first trimester of pregnancy. Receptors were obtained from a female donor with multiple sclerosis, enrolled in a pregnancy study.

The chain combines TRBV5-4 with TRBJ2-5; 11 bases align to TRBD2. The CDR3 has 15 amino acids. The germline CDR1 and CDR2 sequences are SGHNT and YYREEE (reference sequence). V dropped 0 bases and J dropped 5; count of bases not matched to a gene: 3. DNA of the CDR3: TGTGCCAGCAGCTTGGGACTAGCGGGGTTGGAGACCCAGTACTTC. It encodes CASSLGLAGLETQYF.

This clone showed up just once. This chain uses TRBV6-5 with TRBJ2-5, with TRBD1 as a possible D gene (7 bases). CDR1 and CDR2 from the germline V gene are MNHEY and SVGAGI. The CDR3 covers 15 residues. Trimming took 2 bases from V and 5 from J, leaving 15 bases between them. This chain's CDR3 is CASSYATSGGETQYF. DNA of the CDR3: TGTGCCAGCAGTTACGCAACGTCAGGGGGGGAGACCCAGTACTTC.

The chain combines TRBV5-4 with TRBJ2-1; TRBD2 agrees at 10 bases. The CDR3 has 15 residues. V lost 2 bases to trimming and J lost 7 bases; unmatched junction nucleotides: 6. Germline CDR1 reads SGHNT; CDR2 reads YYREEE (reference sequence). The CDR3, as DNA: TGTGCCAGCAGCTTACGGGCTAGCGGGGGTAATGAGCAGTTCTTC. This encodes CASSLRASGGNEQFF.

The V call is TRBV19, the J call TRBJ2-1; D perhaps matches TRBD1 (5 bases). Trimming took off 5 bases at V and 1 base at J, with 9 bases between the two ends. The CDR3 has 14 amino acids. Germline lookup yields CDR1 LNHDA and CDR2 SQIVND (reference sequence). Here the CDR3 reads CASSSPGSYNEQFF. DNA for the CDR3: TGTGCCAGTAGTTCCCCAGGGTCCTACAATGAGCAGTTCTTC.

The rearrangement links TRBV6-1 to TRBJ1-2; D is ambiguous. This CDR3 comprises 14 residues. V lost 3 bases and J lost 2, with 10 bases in between. Per germline, CDR1 MNHNS and CDR2 SASEGT. CDR3 region: CASSERTGNYGYTF. The CDR3 bases are TGTGCCAGCAGTGAGCGGACGGGGAACTATGGCTACACCTTC.

The rearrangement uses TRBV7-9 and TRBJ2-5; TRBD2 might be the D (6 bases). CDR1 is SEHNR, CDR2 FQNEAQ, per germline (reference sequence). The CDR3 contains 15 residues. V was shortened by 1 base and J by 4 bases, with 13 bases between the two germline ends. CDR3 DNA: TGTGCCAGCAGCTTAGGGCCAGCGGGCCTAGAGACCCAGTACTTC. Protein product: CASSLGPAGLETQYF.

The rearrangement links TRBV6-1 to TRBJ1-2; tentatively, D is TRBD1 (5 bases). With 4 bases removed from V and 4 bases from J, the gap between germline ends came to 16 bases. The CDR3 loop spans 15 amino acids. Germline assignment: CDR1 MNHNS and CDR2 SASEGT. The chain's CDR3 is CASSAGTTGGYGYTF. CDR3 nucleotides: TGTGCCAGCAGTGCCGGGACCACGGGGGGCTATGGCTACACCTTC.

V and J are TRBV7-2 and TRBJ1-2; 8 positions agree with TRBD1. V dropped 4 bases and J dropped 8; count of bases not matched to a gene: 6. The germline gives CDR1 SGHTA, CDR2 FQGNSA. CDR3 size: 13 residues. The chain's CDR3 is CASSYGQGWGYTF. The CDR3 coding sequence is TGTGCCAGCAGCTACGGACAGGGATGGGGCTACACCTTC.

The chain recombines TRBV6-6 with TRBJ1-2; D ambiguous. The germline V gene has CDR1 MNHNY and CDR2 SVGAGI (reference sequence). V lost 2 bases, J lost 7 bases, and 11 bases lay in between. The CDR3 has 13 residues. CDR3 in DNA: TGTGCCAGCAGTTACGATGGGAGCAGTGGCTACACCTTC. This codes for CASSYDGSSGYTF.

This chain joins TRBV5-5 and TRBJ2-1, with D maybe TRBD2 (6 bases). The V end lost 1 base, the J end lost 7 bases, and 18 bases lay between the germline ends. Germline V gene sequence: CDR1 SGHKS, CDR2 YYEKEE (reference sequence). CDR3 size: 16 residues. The CDR3 nucleotides are TGTGCCAGCAGCTTGTTAGCGGAGGTCCTTGCGAATGAGCAGTTCTTC. Translation gives CASSLLAEVLANEQFF. Full variable domain (rest looked up from reference TRBV5-5 and TRBJ2-1): DAGVTQSPTHLIKTRGQQVTLRCSPISGHKSVSWYQQVLGQGPQFIFQYYEKEERGRGNFPDRFSARQFPNYSSELNVNALLLGDSALYLCASSLLAEVLANEQFFGPGTRLTVL.

The chain combines TRBV5-4 with TRBJ1-2; D is ambiguous. CDR1 is SGHNT and CDR2 is YYREEE in the germline V gene (reference sequence). The CDR3 loop spans 12 amino acids. Trimming pared 0 bases from V and 7 bases from J, leaving 7 bases between. CDR3 in amino acids: CASSLAQVGYTF. CDR3 nucleotides: TGTGCCAGCAGCTTGGCCCAGGTTGGCTACACCTTC. Full variable domain (outside the CDR3, taken from reference TRBV5-4 and TRBJ1-2): ETGVTQSPTHLIKTRGQQVTLRCSSQSGHNTVSWYQQALGQGPQFIFQYYREEENGRGNFPPRFSGLQFPNYSSELNVNALELDDSALYLCASSLAQVGYTFGSGTRLTVV.

The rearrangement uses TRBV6-5 and TRBJ2-7; 9 bases align to TRBD1. The ends lost 5 bases at V and 2 bases at J; junction bases unmatched: 7. Germline V CDR1 and CDR2: MNHEY, SVGAGI. The CDR3 has 15 amino acids. This CDR3 reads CASSTKGQGPYEQYF. In DNA form, the CDR3 reads TGTGCCAGCAGTACAAAGGGACAGGGCCCCTACGAGCAGTACTTC.

The V gene is TRBV4-1, the J gene TRBJ1-2, with D perhaps matching TRBD1 (5 bases). V lost 2 bases and J 3 bases, leaving 19 bases between the germline ends. The V gene's germline CDR1 is MGHRA and CDR2 YSYEKL. This CDR3 comprises 17 residues. The CDR3 reads CASSQKAGEGWYYGYTF. The CDR3 nucleotides read TGCGCCAGCAGCCAAAAAGCGGGGGAGGGTTGGTACTATGGCTACACCTTC.

V is TRBV28 and J is TRBJ1-2; tentatively, D is TRBD1 (5 bases). This CDR3 comprises 14 residues. V gave up 2 bases and J gave up 7 bases, with 14 bases separating them. The germline V gene encodes CDR1 MDHEN and CDR2 SYDVKM. The CDR3 sequence is CASSLKFPQGGYTF. DNA for the CDR3: TGTGCCAGCAGTTTAAAATTCCCGCAGGGTGGCTACACCTTC.

The V gene is TRBV2, the J gene TRBJ2-7; 9 bases are a match to TRBD1. The CDR3 runs to 14 residues. The V gene end was trimmed by 6 bases and the J gene end by 2 bases; junction bases not matched to a gene: 5. Germline V gene sequence: CDR1 SNHLY, CDR2 FYNNEI. This CDR3 is CASRGGTGPYEQYF. The CDR3 region has the DNA TGTGCCAGCAGAGGTGGGACAGGGCCCTACGAGCAGTACTTC.

The chain uses TRBV19 and TRBJ1-1; D is ambiguous. Trimming left V 3 bases short and J 0 bases short, with 11 bases between. Germline CDR1 and CDR2: LNHDA and SQIVND (reference sequence). CDR3 length: 15 residues. The CDR3 DNA reads TGTGCCAGTAGTATCAACTGGGGAGTGAACACTGAAGCTTTCTTT. Protein product: CASSINWGVNTEAFF.

The chain uses TRBV5-5 and TRBJ1-6, with D perhaps matching TRBD1 (5 bases). In germline, CDR1 is SGHKS, CDR2 YYEKEE (reference sequence). The CDR3 covers 16 residues. The V gene lost 4 bases and the J gene lost 4 bases, with 15 bases spanning the gap. This chain's CDR3 is CASSIRGGIYNSPLHF. The CDR3 region has the DNA TGTGCCAGCAGCATCCGCGGGGGAATTTATAATTCACCCCTCCACTTT.

V is TRBV7-9 and J is TRBJ1-2; D is ambiguous. This CDR3 comprises 13 residues. CDR1 and CDR2 from the germline V gene are SEHNR and FQNEAQ (reference sequence). V was trimmed by 4 bases and J by 8 bases, leaving 14 bases between them. The CDR3 DNA reads as TGTGCCAGCAGCTCGTACGCTGAGGGCGGCTACACCTTC. Protein product: CASSSYAEGGYTF.

This clone was picked up one time. This sequence joins TRBV2 and TRBJ1-6; no definite D call. This CDR3 has 14 amino acids. Deletions cut 6 bases from V and 0 bases from J, with 6 bases between. Germline V gives CDR1 SNHLY, CDR2 FYNNEI. CDR3 sequence (DNA): TGTGCCAGCAGGGGCAGCTCCTATAATTCACCCCTCCACTTT. This sequence encodes CASRGSSYNSPLHF.